This T cell receptor (beta chain) derives from a study of beta chain features in type 1 diabetes (dated by TCRdb to the late 2010s). Turning to the overall study: Mean age, gender distribution, total cell number and subset yield did not differ between patients and healthy donors. A total of roughly 99 million sorted cells were examined across all samples, and the number of cells per subset was strongly correlated with RNA yield. The study compared the TCRB repertoires of sorted circulating CD4+ T cell subsets in recently diagnosed type 1 diabetes patients with those in matched healthy donors. Regulatory and stem cell-like memory subsets were obtained from only 8 patients and about 8 healthy donors, while naive and central memory subsets were obtained from all 28 donors. The full study reports these points: In all four CD4+ subsets, TCRB CDR3 length was moderately but significantly shorter in type 1 diabetes patients. At VDJ recombination sites, type 1 diabetes patients had fewer insertions and more deleted nucleotides, which implies abnormalities in thymic rearrangement. Shorter templates might be favored by PCR, yet because patient and control samples were amplified and corrected together, any such skew would affect both groups equally. HLA sub-analyses involved small numbers of individuals, so any influence of HLA type on TCRB rearrangement remained unresolved. Naive, central memory and regulatory TCRB repertoires appeared to be more alike among patients than among healthy donors. Because cDNA was sequenced instead of genomic DNA, highly expressing activated cells could be over-represented, though the groups showed no difference in activation or CD3 levels.

All of the isolated RNA was reverse transcribed with the High Capacity cDNA Reverse Transcription Kit, so expressed TCRB transcripts were sequenced. Deep immunoSEQ sequencing was performed on naive, central memory and regulatory T cell samples, with an average of roughly 3.3 million total reads per sample. Sorted cells were lysed in RLT buffer, and RNA was extracted using DNase-treated RNeasy Micro or Mini kits according to cell number. Each cell subset was processed on its own to prevent cross-contamination, while patient and healthy donor samples were processed together. TCRB sequences were amplified from cDNA with the immunoSEQ multiplex PCR, producing 87-bp fragments spanning the CDR3 region. The amplicons were sequenced using the Illumina HiSeq platform. From the authors' description of their analysis: Synthetic template baselines were used to correct PCR bias computationally, reads within Hamming distance 2 were collapsed together, and singletons that could not be merged were discarded. Reads were aligned to IMGT to assign V, D and J genes, CDR3 length, and insertions or deletions at six rearrangement sites. Clonotype counts were normalized to sorted cell number within each subset before computing true diversity and Gini coefficients with the tcR R package. The overlap coefficient, calculated on TCRB nucleotide sequences, was used to quantify repertoire sharing. Out-of-frame TCRB sequences from naive cells were analyzed to stand in for the pre-selection repertoire. TCRdb re-hosts the immuneACCESS table, in-frame sequences only. Its copies lack some clones; in the studies checked, an unresolved V gene accounts for under half of them, and the cause for the rest is not known. The V and J calls and clone size were taken over from that table, and D and trimming were inferred from the DNA. The sample table shows approximately 380,000 clones, and over 13% are seen once. The top ten constitute approximately 0.02% of the sample.

From cysteine to phenylalanine, the CDR3 is 13 amino acids long. Of all the DNA, just the CDR3 is kept, 39 bases in frame from base 1. Each donor gave one peripheral blood draw, approximately 100 mL on average, collected into heparinised tubes. A BD FACSAria II was used to sort naive, central memory, regulatory and stem cell-like memory CD4+ T cells with a panel that included CD45RO, CCR7, CD25, CD127, CD95 and CD27. A purity above 95% was achieved for all sorted populations. PBMCs were separated immediately by Lymphoprep density gradient centrifugation and were stained directly, without being cultured. Samples were stained and sorted in pairs, with one healthy donor and one patient per experiment, so that batch effects were minimized. A note on this clone: Its antigen is unknown. One base away there is no much larger clone; base qualities are not given.

The TCR was taken from a woman younger than 35 in good health. Recombination joined TRBV21-1 with TRBJ2-1; the tabulated D call, TRBD1, remains unverified against the DNA. TRBV21-1 is annotated as a pseudogene. The specimen was naive CD4+ T cells from blood. Read against the paper, the sample's cell subset or site label means: true naive CD4+ T cells. CDR3 region: CASRQPPYNEQFF. The DNA sequence follows: TGTGCCAGCAGACAGCCCCCTTACAATGAGCAGTTCTTC.